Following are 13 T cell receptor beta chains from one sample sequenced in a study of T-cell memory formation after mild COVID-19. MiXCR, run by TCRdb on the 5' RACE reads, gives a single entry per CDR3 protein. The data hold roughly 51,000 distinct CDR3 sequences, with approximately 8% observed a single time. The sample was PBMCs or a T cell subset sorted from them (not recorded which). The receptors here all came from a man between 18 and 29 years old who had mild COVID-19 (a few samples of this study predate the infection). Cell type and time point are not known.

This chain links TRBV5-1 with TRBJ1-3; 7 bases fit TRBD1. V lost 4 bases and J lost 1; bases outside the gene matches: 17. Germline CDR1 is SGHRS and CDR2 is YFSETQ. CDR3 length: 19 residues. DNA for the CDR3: TGCGCCAGCAGCCTGAGACCTGCCGGACAGGTCGATTCTGGAAACACCATATATTTT. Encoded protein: CASSLRPAGQVDSGNTIYF.

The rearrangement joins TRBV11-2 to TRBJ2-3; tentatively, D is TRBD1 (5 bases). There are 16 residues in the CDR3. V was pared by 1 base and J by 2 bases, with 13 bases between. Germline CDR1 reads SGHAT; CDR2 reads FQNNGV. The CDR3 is CASSLAAGKPTDTQYF. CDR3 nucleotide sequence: TGTGCCAGCAGCTTAGCGGCAGGGAAACCCACAGATACGCAGTATTTT. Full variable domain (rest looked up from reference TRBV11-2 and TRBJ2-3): EAGVAQSPRYKIIEKRQSVAFWCNPISGHATLYWYQQILGQGPKLLIQFQNNGVVDDSQLPKDRFSAERLKGVDSTLKIQPAKLEDSAVYLCASSLAAGKPTDTQYFGPGTRLTVL.

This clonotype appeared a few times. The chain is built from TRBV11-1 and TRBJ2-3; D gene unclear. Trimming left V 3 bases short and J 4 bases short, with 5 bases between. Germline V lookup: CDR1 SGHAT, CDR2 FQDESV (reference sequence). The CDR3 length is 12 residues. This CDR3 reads CASSFSADTQYF. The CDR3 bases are TGTGCCAGCAGCTTTTCCGCAGATACGCAGTATTTT.

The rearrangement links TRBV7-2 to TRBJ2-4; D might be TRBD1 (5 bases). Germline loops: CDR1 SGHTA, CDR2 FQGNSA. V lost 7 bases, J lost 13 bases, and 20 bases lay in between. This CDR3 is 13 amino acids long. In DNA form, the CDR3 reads TGTGCCAGCACCCCAGGCCCCACAGGACCCCAGTACTTC. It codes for CASTPGPTGPQYF.

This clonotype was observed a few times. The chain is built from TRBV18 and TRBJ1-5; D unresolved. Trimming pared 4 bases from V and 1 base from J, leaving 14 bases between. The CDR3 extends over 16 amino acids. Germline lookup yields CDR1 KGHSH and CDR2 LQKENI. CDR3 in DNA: TGTGCCAGCTCACGCGGGAGAAGTGTAAGCAATCAGCCCCAGCATTTT. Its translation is CASSRGRSVSNQPQHF. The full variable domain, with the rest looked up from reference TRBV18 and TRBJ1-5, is NAGVMQNPRHLVRRRGQEARLRCSPMKGHSHVYWYRQLPEEGLKFMVYLQKENIIDESGMPKERFSAEFPKEGPSILRIQQVVRGDSAAYFCASSRGRSVSNQPQHFGDGTRLSIL.

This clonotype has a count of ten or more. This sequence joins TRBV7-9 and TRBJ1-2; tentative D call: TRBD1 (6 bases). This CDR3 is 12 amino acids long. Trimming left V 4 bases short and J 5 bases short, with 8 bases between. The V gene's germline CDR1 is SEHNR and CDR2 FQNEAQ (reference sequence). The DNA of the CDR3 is TGTGCCAGCAGCTCGACAGGATATGGCTACACCTTC. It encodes CASSSTGYGYTF.

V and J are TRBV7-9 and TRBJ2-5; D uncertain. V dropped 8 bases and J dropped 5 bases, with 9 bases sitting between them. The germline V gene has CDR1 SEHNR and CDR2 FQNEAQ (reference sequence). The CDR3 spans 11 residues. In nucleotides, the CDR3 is TGTGCCAGCGGGTTAGGGGAGACCCAGTACTTC. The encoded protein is CASGLGETQYF.

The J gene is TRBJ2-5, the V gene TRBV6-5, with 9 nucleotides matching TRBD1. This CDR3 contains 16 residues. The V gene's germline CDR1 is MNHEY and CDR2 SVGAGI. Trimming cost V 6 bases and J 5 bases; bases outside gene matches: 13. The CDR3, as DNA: TGTGCCAGCAGCCGGGGACAGGGAGTTTTCGGCGAGACCCAGTACTTC. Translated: CASSRGQGVFGETQYF.

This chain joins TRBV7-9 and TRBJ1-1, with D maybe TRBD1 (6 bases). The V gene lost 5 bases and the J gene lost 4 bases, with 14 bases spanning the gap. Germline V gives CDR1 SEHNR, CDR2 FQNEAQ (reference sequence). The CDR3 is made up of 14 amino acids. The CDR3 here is CASSPNREGTEAFF. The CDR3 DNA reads TGTGCCAGCAGCCCGAACAGGGAGGGCACTGAAGCTTTCTTT.

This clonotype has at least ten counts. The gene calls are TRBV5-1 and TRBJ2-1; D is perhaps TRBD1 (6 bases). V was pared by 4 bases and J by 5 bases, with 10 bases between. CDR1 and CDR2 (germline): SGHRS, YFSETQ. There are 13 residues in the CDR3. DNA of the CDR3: TGCGCCAGCAGCGACAGGACGGACAATGAGCAGTTCTTC. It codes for CASSDRTDNEQFF.

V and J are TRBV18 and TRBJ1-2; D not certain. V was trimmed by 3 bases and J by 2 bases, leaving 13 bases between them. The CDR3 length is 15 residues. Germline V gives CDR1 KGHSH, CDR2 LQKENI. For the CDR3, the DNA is TGTGCCAGCTCACCGTTAGACCCGCAGAACTATGGCTACACCTTC. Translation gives CASSPLDPQNYGYTF.

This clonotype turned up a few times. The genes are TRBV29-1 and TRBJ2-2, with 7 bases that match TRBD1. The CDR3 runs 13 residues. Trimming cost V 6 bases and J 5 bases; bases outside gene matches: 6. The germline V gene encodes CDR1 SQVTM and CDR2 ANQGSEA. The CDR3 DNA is TGCAGCGTCGGAGAGACAGGGACCGGGGAGCTGTTTTTT. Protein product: CSVGETGTGELFF.

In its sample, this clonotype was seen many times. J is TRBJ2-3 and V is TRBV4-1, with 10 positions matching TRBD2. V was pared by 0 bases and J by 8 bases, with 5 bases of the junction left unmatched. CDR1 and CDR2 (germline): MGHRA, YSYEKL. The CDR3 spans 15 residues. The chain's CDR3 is CASSQDRGLAPTQYF. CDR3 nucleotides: TGCGCCAGCAGCCAAGATCGGGGACTAGCGCCTACGCAGTATTTT.